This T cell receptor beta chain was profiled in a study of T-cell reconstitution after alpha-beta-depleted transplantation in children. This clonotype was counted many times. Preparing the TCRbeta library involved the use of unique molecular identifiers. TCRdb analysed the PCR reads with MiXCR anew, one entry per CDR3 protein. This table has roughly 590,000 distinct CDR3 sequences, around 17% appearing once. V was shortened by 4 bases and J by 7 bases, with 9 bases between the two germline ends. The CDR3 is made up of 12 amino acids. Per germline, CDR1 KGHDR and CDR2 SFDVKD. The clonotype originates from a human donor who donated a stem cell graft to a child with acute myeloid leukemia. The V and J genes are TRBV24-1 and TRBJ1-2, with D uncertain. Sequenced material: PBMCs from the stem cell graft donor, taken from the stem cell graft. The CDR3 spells CATSESGSGYTF. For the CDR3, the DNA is TGTGCCACCAGTGAATCCGGGAGTGGCTACACCTTC.